This T cell receptor beta chain stems from a study of spatial heterogeneity in lung cancer. Study-wide background: Every unique TCR and UMI combination, on average, appeared more than ten times in raw reads. The study, taken as a whole, reports: Mutation tallies in tumors tracked expanded intratumoral alpha and beta TCR counts.

Germline V gene data show CDR1 as SGHDN and CDR2 as FVKESK. The V gene lost 2 bases and the J gene lost 2 bases, with 9 bases spanning the gap. CDR3 size: 15 residues. Each CDR3 protein gets one entry after TCRdb re-called the 5' RACE reads with MiXCR. The sample has several thousand distinct CDR3 sequences, less than 5.5% seen once. This clonotype was recorded at least ten times. What it binds is not known. The time point: sample taken at primary tumor resection. The donor group consisted of around 70 patients who had untreated, early-stage non-small cell lung cancer. Tumor, nontumor lung or frozen PBMC supplied whole RNA that was sequenced unsorted.

This sample comprised lung tumor tissue, obtained at surgery. The chain is built from TRBV14 and TRBJ2-2; D unresolved. The source of this sequence is a female donor with early-stage non-small cell lung cancer. The CDR3 here is CASSQRHKNTGELFF. In DNA, the CDR3 is TGTGCCAGCAGCCAACGGCACAAAAACACCGGGGAGCTGTTTTTT.